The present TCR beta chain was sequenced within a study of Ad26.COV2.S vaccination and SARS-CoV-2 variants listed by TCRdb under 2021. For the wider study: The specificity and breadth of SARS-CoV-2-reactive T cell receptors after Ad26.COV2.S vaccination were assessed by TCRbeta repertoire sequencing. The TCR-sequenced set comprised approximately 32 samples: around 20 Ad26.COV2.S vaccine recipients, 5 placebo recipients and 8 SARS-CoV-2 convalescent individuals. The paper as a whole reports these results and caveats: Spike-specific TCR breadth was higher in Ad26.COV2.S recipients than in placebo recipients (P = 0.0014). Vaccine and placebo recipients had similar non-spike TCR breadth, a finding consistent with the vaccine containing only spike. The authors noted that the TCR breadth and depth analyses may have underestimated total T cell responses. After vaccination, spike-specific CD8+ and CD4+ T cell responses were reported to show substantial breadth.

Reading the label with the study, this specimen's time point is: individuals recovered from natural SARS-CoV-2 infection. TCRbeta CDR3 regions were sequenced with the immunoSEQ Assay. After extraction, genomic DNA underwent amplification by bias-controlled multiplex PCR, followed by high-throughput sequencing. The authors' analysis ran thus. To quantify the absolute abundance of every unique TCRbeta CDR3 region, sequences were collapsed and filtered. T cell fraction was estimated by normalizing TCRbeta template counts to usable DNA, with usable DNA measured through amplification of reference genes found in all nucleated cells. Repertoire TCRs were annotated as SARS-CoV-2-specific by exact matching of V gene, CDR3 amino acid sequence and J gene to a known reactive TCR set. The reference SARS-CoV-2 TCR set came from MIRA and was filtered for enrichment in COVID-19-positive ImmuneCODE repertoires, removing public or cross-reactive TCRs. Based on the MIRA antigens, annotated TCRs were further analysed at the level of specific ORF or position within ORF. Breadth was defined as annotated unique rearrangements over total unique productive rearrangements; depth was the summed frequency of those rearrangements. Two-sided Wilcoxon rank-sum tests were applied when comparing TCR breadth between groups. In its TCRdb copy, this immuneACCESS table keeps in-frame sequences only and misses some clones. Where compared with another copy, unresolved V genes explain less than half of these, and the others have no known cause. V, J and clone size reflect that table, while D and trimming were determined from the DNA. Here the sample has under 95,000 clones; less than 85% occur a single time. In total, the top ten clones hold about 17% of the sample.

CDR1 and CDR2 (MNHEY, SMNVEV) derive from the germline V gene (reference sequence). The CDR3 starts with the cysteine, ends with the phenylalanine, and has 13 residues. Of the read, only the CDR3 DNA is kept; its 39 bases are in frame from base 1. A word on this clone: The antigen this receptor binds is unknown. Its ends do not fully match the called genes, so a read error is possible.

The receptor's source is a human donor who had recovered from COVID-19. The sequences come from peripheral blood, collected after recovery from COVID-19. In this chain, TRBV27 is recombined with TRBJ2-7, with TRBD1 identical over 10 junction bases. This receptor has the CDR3 CASRDRGSSEQYF. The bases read TGTGCCAGCCGGGACAGGGGTTCCTCCGAGCAGTACTTC.